The entry below describes one T cell receptor (beta chain). No cognate antigen has been identified for it. No qualities accompany the bases; no much larger clone lies one base away. Sequences LGHNA (CDR1) and YNFKEQ (CDR2) are obtained from the germline V gene. The trim is 1 base for V and 2 bases for J, with a gap of 5 bases between the germline ends. From the cysteine up to the phenylalanine, the CDR3 has a length of 13 residues. Only the CDR3 DNA stays, 39 bases, in frame from base 1. In the paper's terms, the treatment or condition label means: roughly nine-day PBMC culture with coronavirus spike peptide pools or control peptides (ViraFEST assay). The ViraFEST assay, used in the study, expanded antigen-specific T cells with peptide pools and then identified the expanded clonotypes through TCR sequencing. The convalescent patients' positive SARS-CoV-2 PCR tests were from March to December 2020, which was before the Alpha, Beta and Delta variants emerged in the United States. PBMCs were cultured at a few million per well in IMDM supplemented with around 5% human AB serum and 8 to 10 IU/ml IL-2, with roughly 10 ug/ml peptide pools added. Half of the culture medium was replaced with fresh IL-2-containing medium on days 3 and 7. Once the cells had been in culture for over nine days, the EasySep CD4+ T cell isolation kit was used to isolate CD4+ T cells by negative selection. Ficoll-Paque Plus gradient centrifugation was used to isolate PBMCs from whole blood, and the isolated PBMCs were then either used fresh or cryopreserved at -140C. Each culture condition was generally run in triplicate wells.

The sample belongs to a study of vaccination and CD4 T cells after COVID-19 (dated by TCRdb to 2022 to 2024). Describing the broader study: Convalescent patients had a positive SARS-CoV-2 result on nasal swab PCR, and of these patients, several had mild disease and one had severe disease. Post-vaccine blood samples were obtained a median of about 70 days after the second vaccine dose, with a range of roughly 14 to 241 days. Six males and four females were included in the convalescent cohort, with two Hispanic individuals, seven Caucasians, two Asians and one multiracial person represented. Post-COVID blood samples were collected from convalescent patients a median of roughly 100 days after diagnosis, with a range of about 30 to 180 days. Control cultures received a CEFX viral epitope pool as the positive control, an HIV-1 Nef peptide pool as the negative control, or no peptide. Participants received two doses of either the Pfizer-BioNTech BNT162b2 vaccine (n=8) or the Moderna mRNA-1273 vaccine (n=2). Overlapping spike peptide pools from SARS-CoV-2 and from the common cold coronaviruses HCoV-NL63, HCoV-OC43 and HCoV-229E were used as culture stimuli. The spike-specific CD4+ TCR repertoire was compared before and after mRNA vaccination in approximately 9 COVID-19 convalescent patients and a few infection-naive healthy vaccine recipients. Results the study describes overall, beyond this receptor: In convalescent patients, nearly all vaccine-specific clones (304 of 307) were found to be mono-reactive for SARS-CoV-2 spike rather than cross-reactive with common cold coronaviruses. Although the median number of SARS-CoV-2-reactive clonotypes went up from roughly 23 after infection to around 40 after vaccination, the increase was not significant. Relatively few convalescent patients were included in the study, and early timepoints after natural infection were not analyzed. In convalescent patients, a median roughly 87% of post-vaccine SARS-CoV-2-reactive clones were detected only after vaccination, suggesting vaccine-specific priming.

Receptor amplification or capture employed PCR. TCR sequencing of DNA from cultured CD4+ T cells used the Oncomine TCR Beta short-read assay at the Johns Hopkins FTIC core. The QIAamp micro DNA kit was used to extract genomic DNA from the cultured CD4+ T cells. Oncomine TCR Beta libraries from cultured CD4+ T cells were pooled using unique dual indexes and sequenced on an Illumina iSeq 100. In the paper's pipeline: Non-productive sequences were filtered out, and CDR3s that did not start with C, did not end with F or W, or were shorter than 7 amino acids were discarded. The MANAFEST web application was used to identify antigen-specific clonotypes by comparing peptide-stimulated wells against reference wells and other culture wells. Positive clones required FDR below 0.05, an odds ratio above 5, and productive frequency above 0.1% in at least two of three replicate wells. A clonotype was classed as cross-reactive if the clonotype showed significant expansion both in SARS-CoV-2 spike wells and in at least one common cold coronavirus spike condition. Similarity between CDR3 sequences was evaluated in R version 3.6.1 using Levenshtein distances (stringdist) and unrooted phylogenetic trees (ape). Clones were called with MiXCR by TCRdb after fastp trimmed the public reads at Q25, and only in-frame beta chains were retained. Rows are unified per CDR3 protein, each entry keeping the most common DNA and genes. These V and J calls derive from TCRdb rather than the authors' analysis. The sample data list approximately 12,000 distinct CDR3 sequences, and 40% to 60% of these were observed just once. The ten largest clonotypes hold around 15% of the sample.

The clonotype comes from a human donor who had recovered from COVID-19. This sequence uses TRBV4-2 and TRBJ1-2; a tentative D call is TRBD1 (5 bases match). Sequencing was carried out using CD4+ T cells from blood, cultured in vitro. The bases are TGTGCCAGCAGCCAAGCAGGGAACTATGGCTACACCTTC. This codes for CASSQAGNYGYTF.